This entry is about one TCR beta chain. Its specificity is unknown. With a J-beta primer mix and a sample-barcoded 5' primer, a second PCR ran 7 to 11 cycles. One entry per CDR3 protein results from TCRdb running MiXCR on the 5' RACE reads. Of about 780,000 distinct CDR3 sequences in the sample, about half were seen once. These data come from a study of blood T cells in healthy people across ages. Turning to the study itself: About one barcoded TCR beta cDNA was captured per two T cells. Findings of the study overall: Greater diversity and more naive CD4+ cells were seen in long-lived donors than in aged donors.

The CDR3 consists of 16 residues. Trimming at V came to 6 bases and at J to 3 bases, leaving 11 bases not matched to a gene. This chain links TRBV12-3 or TRBV12-4 with TRBJ2-1; TRBD2 matches 7 bases. This sequence was found in a man of 80 years or more in good health. Material: blood. CDR3: CASSPWEGPRYNEQFF. Written as DNA, the CDR3 is TGTGCCAGCAGCCCCTGGGAGGGGCCCCGCTACAATGAGCAGTTCTTC.